This T cell receptor (beta chain) appears in the sequencing data of a study of CD8 T cells in Susac syndrome. The T cells that were sequenced for TCR beta were CD8+ and CD4+ cells from blood. The multiple sclerosis controls, all treatment-naive patients, had relapsing-remitting disease that was stable or active. Germline lookup yields CDR1 SQVTM and CDR2 ANQGSEA. This CDR3 is built from 11 residues. V was trimmed by 4 bases and J by 4 bases, leaving 7 bases between them. Whole-study results and caveats: It was acknowledged in the study that its TCR sequencing and HLA analysis involved a relatively small number of individuals.

This clonotype was recorded only once. The antigen remains unidentified. Reverse transcription of about 0.45 to 1 ug RNA was performed with random hexamers. The CDR3 of TCR beta was amplified by immunoSEQ multiplex PCR across 54 Vbeta and 13 Jbeta. TCRdb called the immunoSEQ multiplex PCR reads again in MiXCR, with one record for every CDR3 protein. The sample has about 280,000 distinct CDR3 sequences; about 85% are singletons. The receptor's source is a human donor with multiple sclerosis. This chain uses TRBV29-1 with TRBJ2-5; D gene uncertain. Material: CD8+ T cells from PBMCs. CDR3 sequence reads: CSVGAAETQYF. The CDR3 bases are TGCAGCGTTGGAGCAGCAGAGACCCAGTACTTC. The full variable domain, its missing parts supplied by reference TRBV29-1 and TRBJ2-5, is SAVISQKPSRDICQRGTSLTIQCQVDSQVTMMFWYRQQPGQSLTLIATANQGSEATYESGFVIDKFPISRPNLTFSTLTVSNMSPEDSSIYLCSVGAAETQYFGPGTRLLVL.